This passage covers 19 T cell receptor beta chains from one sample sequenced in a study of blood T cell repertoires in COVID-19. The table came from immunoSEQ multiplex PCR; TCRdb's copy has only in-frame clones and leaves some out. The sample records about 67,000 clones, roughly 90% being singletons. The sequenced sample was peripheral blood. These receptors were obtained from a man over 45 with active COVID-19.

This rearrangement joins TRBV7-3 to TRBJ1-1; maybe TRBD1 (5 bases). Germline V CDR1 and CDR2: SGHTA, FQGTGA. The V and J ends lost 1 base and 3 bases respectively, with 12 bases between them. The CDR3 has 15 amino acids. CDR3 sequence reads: CASSLSPGQYTEAFF. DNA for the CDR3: TGTGCCAGCAGCTTAAGTCCAGGACAATACACTGAAGCTTTCTTT.

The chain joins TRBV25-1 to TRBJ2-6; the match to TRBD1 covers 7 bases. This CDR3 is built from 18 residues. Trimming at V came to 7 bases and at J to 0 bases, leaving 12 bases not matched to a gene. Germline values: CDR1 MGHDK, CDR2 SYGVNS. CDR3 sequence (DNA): TGTGCCAGCACTGCAAGGGCAGGGGGTTACTCTGGGGCCAACGTCCTGACTTTC. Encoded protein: CASTARAGGYSGANVLTF.

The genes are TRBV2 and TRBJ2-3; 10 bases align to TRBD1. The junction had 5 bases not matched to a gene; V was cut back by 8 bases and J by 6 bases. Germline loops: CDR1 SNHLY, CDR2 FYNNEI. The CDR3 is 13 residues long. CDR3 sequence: CASEPTGGDTQYF. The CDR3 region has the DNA TGTGCCAGCGAACCGACAGGGGGCGATACGCAGTATTTT.

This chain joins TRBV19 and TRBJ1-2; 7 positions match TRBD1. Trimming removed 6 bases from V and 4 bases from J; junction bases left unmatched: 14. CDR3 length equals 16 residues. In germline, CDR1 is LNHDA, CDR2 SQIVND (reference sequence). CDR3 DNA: TGTGCCAGTAGCAGCAGAAGACAGGGAGGTGGCTATGGCTACACCTTC. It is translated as CASSSRRQGGGYGYTF.

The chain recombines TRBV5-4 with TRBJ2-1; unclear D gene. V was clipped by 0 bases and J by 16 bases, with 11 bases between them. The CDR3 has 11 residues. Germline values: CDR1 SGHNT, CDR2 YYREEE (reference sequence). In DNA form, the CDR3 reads TGTGCCAGCAGCTTGGGCCGGGTCGCCTTCTTC. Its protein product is CASSLGRVAFF.

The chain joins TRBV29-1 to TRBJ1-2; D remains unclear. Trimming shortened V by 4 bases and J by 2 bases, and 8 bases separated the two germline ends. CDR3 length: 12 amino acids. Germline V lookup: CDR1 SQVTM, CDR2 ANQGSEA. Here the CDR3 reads CSVVHPNYGYTF. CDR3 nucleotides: TGCAGCGTTGTACATCCCAACTATGGCTACACCTTC.

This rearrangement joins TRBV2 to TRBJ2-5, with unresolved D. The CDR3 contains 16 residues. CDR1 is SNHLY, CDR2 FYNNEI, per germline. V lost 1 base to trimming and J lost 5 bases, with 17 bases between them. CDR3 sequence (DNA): TGTGCCAGCAGTGAAGTTCGCCCAACGACGGGTGAGACCCAGTACTTC. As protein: CASSEVRPTTGETQYF. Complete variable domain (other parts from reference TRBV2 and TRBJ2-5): EPEVTQTPSHQVTQMGQEVILRCVPISNHLYFYWYRQILGQKVEFLVSFYNNEISEKSEIFDDQFSVERPDGSNFTLKIRSTKLEDSAMYFCASSEVRPTTGETQYFGPGTRLLVL.

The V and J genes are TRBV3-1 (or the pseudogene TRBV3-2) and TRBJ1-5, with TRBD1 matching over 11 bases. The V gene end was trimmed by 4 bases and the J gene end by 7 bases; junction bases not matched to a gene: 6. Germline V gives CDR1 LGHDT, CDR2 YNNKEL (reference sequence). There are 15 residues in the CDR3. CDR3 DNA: TGTGCCAGCAGCCCAGGACAGGGGGCACGACAGCCCCAGCATTTT. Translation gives CASSPGQGARQPQHF.

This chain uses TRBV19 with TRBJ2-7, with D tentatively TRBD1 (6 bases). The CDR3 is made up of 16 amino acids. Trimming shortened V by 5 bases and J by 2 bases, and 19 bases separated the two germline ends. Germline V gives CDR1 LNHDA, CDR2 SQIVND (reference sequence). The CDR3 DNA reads TGTGCCAGTAGTTCCATTCCGGGACATGATACCTACGAGCAGTACTTC. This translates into CASSSIPGHDTYEQYF.

The chain's CDR3 is CASSARDGYEQYF. CDR3 DNA: TGTGCCAGCAGCGCCCGGGATGGGTACGAGCAGTACTTC. The rearrangement joins TRBV7-2 to TRBJ2-7; D perhaps matches TRBD2 (5 bases). The CDR3 runs 13 residues. Germline V gene data show CDR1 as SGHTA and CDR2 as FQGNSA. Deletions cut 5 bases from V and 4 bases from J, with 12 bases between.

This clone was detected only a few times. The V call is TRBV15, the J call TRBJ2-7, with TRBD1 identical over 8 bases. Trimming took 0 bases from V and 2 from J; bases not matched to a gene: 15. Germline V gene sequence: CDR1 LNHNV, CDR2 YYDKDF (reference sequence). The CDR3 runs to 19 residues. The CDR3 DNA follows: TGTGCCACCAGCAGAGAAAGGTCGACAGGGGATTTTGGTACCTACGAGCAGTACTTC. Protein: CATSRERSTGDFGTYEQYF.

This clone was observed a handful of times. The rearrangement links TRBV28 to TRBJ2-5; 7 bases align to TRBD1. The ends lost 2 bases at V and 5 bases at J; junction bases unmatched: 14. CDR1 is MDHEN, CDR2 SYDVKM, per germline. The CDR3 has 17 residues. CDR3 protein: CASSLPPTGVGRETQYF. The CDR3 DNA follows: TGTGCCAGCAGTTTACCCCCTACAGGGGTGGGCCGCGAGACCCAGTACTTC.

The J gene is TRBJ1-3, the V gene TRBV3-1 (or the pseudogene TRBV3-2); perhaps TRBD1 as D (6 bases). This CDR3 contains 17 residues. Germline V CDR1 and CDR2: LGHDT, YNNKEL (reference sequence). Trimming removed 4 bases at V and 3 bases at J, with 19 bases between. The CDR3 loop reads CASSLLLQGESGNTIYF. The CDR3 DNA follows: TGTGCCAGCAGCCTACTCCTACAGGGAGAGAGTGGAAACACCATATATTTT.

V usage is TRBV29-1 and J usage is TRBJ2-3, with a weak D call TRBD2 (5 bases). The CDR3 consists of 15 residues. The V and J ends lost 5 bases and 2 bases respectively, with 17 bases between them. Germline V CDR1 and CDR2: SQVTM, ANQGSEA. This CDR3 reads CSVTGSVGNTDTQYF. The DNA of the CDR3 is TGCAGCGTTACGGGGTCCGTCGGTAACACAGATACGCAGTATTTT.

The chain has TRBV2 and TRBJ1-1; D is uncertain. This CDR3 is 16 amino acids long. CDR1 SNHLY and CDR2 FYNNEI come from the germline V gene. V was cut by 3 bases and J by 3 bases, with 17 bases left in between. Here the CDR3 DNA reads TGTGCCAGCAGTGACTCGGGCTATTCGAGGGACACTGAAGCTTTCTTT. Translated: CASSDSGYSRDTEAFF.

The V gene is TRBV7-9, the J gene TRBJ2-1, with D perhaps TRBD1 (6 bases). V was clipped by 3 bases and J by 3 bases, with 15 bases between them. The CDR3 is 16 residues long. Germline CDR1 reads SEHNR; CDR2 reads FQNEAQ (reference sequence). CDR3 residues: CASSFYDWGLYNEQFF. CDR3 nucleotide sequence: TGTGCCAGCAGCTTCTACGACTGGGGGCTCTACAATGAGCAGTTCTTC.

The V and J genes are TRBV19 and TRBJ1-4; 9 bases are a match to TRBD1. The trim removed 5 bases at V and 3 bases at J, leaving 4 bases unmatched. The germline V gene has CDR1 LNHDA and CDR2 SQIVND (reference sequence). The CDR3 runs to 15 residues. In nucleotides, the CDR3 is TGTGCCAGTAGTGACCGACAGGGGGCTAATGAAAAACTGTTTTTT. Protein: CASSDRQGANEKLFF. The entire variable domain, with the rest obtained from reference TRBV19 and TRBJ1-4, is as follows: DGGITQSPKYLFRKEGQNVTLSCEQNLNHDAMYWYRQDPGQGLRLIYYSQIVNDFQKGDIAEGYSVSREKKESFPLTVTSAQKNPTAFYLCASSDRQGANEKLFFGSGTQLSVL.

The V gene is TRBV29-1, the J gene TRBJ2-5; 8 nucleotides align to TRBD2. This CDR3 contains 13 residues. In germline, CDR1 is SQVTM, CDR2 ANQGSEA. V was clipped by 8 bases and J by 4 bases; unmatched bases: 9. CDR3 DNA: TGCAGCTCTCGTGCGGCGGGGGGAGAGACCCAGTACTTC. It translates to CSSRAAGGETQYF.

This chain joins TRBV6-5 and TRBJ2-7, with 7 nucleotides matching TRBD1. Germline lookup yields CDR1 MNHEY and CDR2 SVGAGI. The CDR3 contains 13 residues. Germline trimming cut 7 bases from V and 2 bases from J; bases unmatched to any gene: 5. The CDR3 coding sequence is TGTGCCAGCATAGGGGGACAGACCTACGAGCAGTACTTC. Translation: CASIGGQTYEQYF.